The 15 T cell receptor beta chains reported below all come from one sample, sequenced in a study of T cells in localized non-small cell lung cancer. Produced via immunoSEQ multiplex PCR; TCRdb's table is partial and in-frame only. The table lists about 1,500 clones, 30% to 35% of them singletons. Specimen: normal lung tissue next to the tumor, collected before any cancer treatment. These receptor sequences come from a female donor of 60 years or more with stage I lung adenocarcinoma.

The rearrangement joins TRBV6-8 to TRBJ1-1; D gene ambiguous. Germline V gene lookup returns CDR1 MNHGY and CDR2 SAAAGT. The CDR3 totals 15 residues. V lost 6 bases and J 1 base, leaving 15 bases between the germline ends. CDR3 sequence (DNA): TGTGCCAGCAGGACCTGGTCAGTTAAGAACACTGAAGCTTTCTTT. This codes for CASRTWSVKNTEAFF.

As concerns this clone: Other DNA sequences in the sample encode the same CDR3. This chain links TRBV11-3 with TRBJ1-1; TRBD1 aligns across 7 bases. CDR1 is SGHNT, CDR2 YENEEA, per germline. With V trimmed by 5 bases and J by 4 bases, 7 bases remained unmatched. This CDR3 is built from 14 residues. Here the CDR3 reads CASSLTGDGTEAFF. CDR3 DNA sequence: TGTGCCAGCAGCCTTACAGGGGATGGCACTGAAGCTTTCTTT.

V gene TRBV11-3 combines with J gene TRBJ2-1; TRBD1 matches 8 bases. V was clipped by 6 bases and J by 4 bases; unmatched bases: 8. The CDR3 sequence is 15 residues long. Germline assignment: CDR1 SGHNT and CDR2 YENEEA. DNA for the CDR3: TGTGCCAGCAGGTTCCGGGACAGGATATACAATGAGCAGTTCTTC. Protein product: CASRFRDRIYNEQFF.

The CDR3 loop reads CSVDGRGETQYF. For the CDR3, the DNA is TGCAGCGTTGACGGGAGGGGAGAGACCCAGTACTTC. V is TRBV29-1 and J is TRBJ2-5, with 8 bases lining up with TRBD2. The germline gives CDR1 SQVTM, CDR2 ANQGSEA. The J segment lost 4 bases and the V segment lost 3 bases, leaving 1 base of the junction unmatched. The CDR3 totals 12 residues. The whole variable domain, filled in from reference TRBV29-1 and TRBJ2-5, reads SAVISQKPSRDICQRGTSLTIQCQVDSQVTMMFWYRQQPGQSLTLIATANQGSEATYESGFVIDKFPISRPNLTFSTLTVSNMSPEDSSIYLCSVDGRGETQYFGPGTRLLVL.

This clone occurred a few times. V is TRBV11-3 and J is TRBJ1-2; 7 bases are shared with TRBD1. V was pared by 1 base and J by 8 bases, with 10 bases of the junction left unmatched. Germline CDR1 and CDR2: SGHNT and YENEEA. This CDR3 is 15 amino acids long. CDR3 protein: CASSLVTGSWEGYTF. CDR3 DNA sequence: TGTGCCAGCAGCTTAGTGACAGGGAGCTGGGAAGGCTACACCTTC.

This clone has more than one count but fewer than ten. The J gene is TRBJ2-7, the V gene TRBV6-8, with 8 bases matching TRBD2. The CDR3 consists of 15 residues. Germline V gene sequence: CDR1 MNHGY, CDR2 SAAAGT. V dropped 6 bases and J dropped 0; count of bases not matched to a gene: 7. The CDR3 DNA reads as TGTGCCAGCAGCAGCGGGGGCCTTGCCTCCTACGAGCAGTACTTC. It yields the protein CASSSGGLASYEQYF.

This clone was seen more than once but under ten times. CDR3 region: CASREGPSNEKLFF. DNA of the CDR3: TGTGCCAGCAGAGAGGGACCGAGTAATGAAAAACTGTTTTTT. The V call is TRBV28, the J call TRBJ1-4; possibly TRBD1 for D (5 bases). The CDR3 runs to 14 residues. V was clipped by 6 bases and J by 4 bases, with 12 bases between them. Germline V gene data show CDR1 as MDHEN and CDR2 as SYDVKM.

The chain combines TRBV29-1 with TRBJ1-1; D is perhaps TRBD1 (6 bases). Trimming shortened V by 6 bases and J by 4 bases, and 15 bases separated the two germline ends. The CDR3 consists of 13 residues. Germline V CDR1 and CDR2: SQVTM, ANQGSEA. The CDR3 region is CSVRGGLATEAFF. As DNA, the CDR3 is TGCAGCGTCCGCGGGGGGCTGGCCACTGAAGCTTTCTTT.

This clone has just one count. The genes are TRBV5-1 and TRBJ1-4; the match to TRBD1 covers 10 bases. The length of the CDR3 is 15 residues. Germline V gives CDR1 SGHRS, CDR2 YFSETQ. V lost 7 bases, J lost 6 bases, and 9 bases stayed unmatched. The CDR3 loop is CASGPTGGEHEKLFF. For the CDR3, the DNA is TGCGCCAGCGGACCGACAGGGGGCGAACATGAAAAACTGTTTTTT.

This clone has a handful of counts. The rearrangement links TRBV29-1 to TRBJ1-1; D might be TRBD1 (5 bases). The CDR3 has 14 amino acids. V lost 8 bases and J 5 bases, leaving 21 bases between the germline ends. The germline gives CDR1 SQVTM, CDR2 ANQGSEA. The DNA of the CDR3 is TGCAGCATTAGCATGGACTCGGGGCGTACTGAAGCTTTCTTT. Amino acid sequence: CSISMDSGRTEAFF.

This clone is categorized as large. The rearrangement uses TRBV6-8 and TRBJ2-1; no clear D. The CDR3 contains 15 residues. CDR1 and CDR2 from the germline V gene are MNHGY and SAAAGT. Trimming removed 6 bases at V and 2 bases at J, with 14 bases between. The CDR3 loop is CASSPLGQAYNEQFF. The DNA for the CDR3 is TGTGCCAGCAGCCCCCTCGGGCAGGCCTACAATGAGCAGTTCTTC.

This clone was recorded a few times. CDR3 nucleotides: TGCGCCAGCACCCAGCGGGGGAAGGAGACCCAGTACTTC. Residues: CASTQRGKETQYF. The chain links TRBV10-2 to TRBJ2-5; 8 nucleotides align to TRBD2. CDR3 size: 13 residues. The trim removed 7 bases at V and 5 bases at J, leaving 6 bases unmatched. The germline CDR1 and CDR2 sequences are WSHSY and SAAADI.

The rearrangement uses TRBV7-2 and TRBJ1-1; D gene ambiguous. The CDR3 covers 13 residues. CDR1 is SGHTA, CDR2 FQGNSA, per germline. V lost 0 bases and J 0 bases, leaving 2 bases between the germline ends. CDR3 DNA sequence: TGTGCCAGCAGCTTAGCCCTGAACACTGAAGCTTTCTTT. It yields the protein CASSLALNTEAFF.

A few counts support this clone. The J gene is TRBJ2-1, the V gene TRBV11-3, with D possibly being TRBD2 (5 bases). V was pared by 4 bases and J by 9 bases, with 22 bases between. CDR1 and CDR2 from the germline V gene are SGHNT and YENEEA. The CDR3 is made up of 16 amino acids. CDR3 residues: CASSSLGGLVVGEQFF. CDR3 nucleotides: TGTGCCAGCAGCTCCCTAGGCGGGCTAGTAGTAGGTGAGCAGTTCTTC.

This clone was observed a few times. The genes are TRBV30 and TRBJ2-7, with D hard to call. V was pared by 4 bases and J by 7 bases, with 20 bases between. Germline CDR1 GTSNPN, CDR2 SVGIG (reference sequence). The CDR3 spans 14 residues. The CDR3 sequence: CAWTIGSPPMEQYF. In nucleotides, the CDR3 is TGTGCCTGGACCATAGGTAGCCCACCGATGGAGCAGTACTTC.